This is a list of T cell receptor beta chains from one sample in a study of shared clonotypes between healthy human individuals. The table came from immunoSEQ multiplex PCR; TCRdb's copy has only in-frame clones and leaves some out. The table records about 600,000 clones, approximately 97% of them present only once. Sample: naive CD4+ T cells sorted from blood. These receptors came from a woman aged 25 to 39 in good health. CDR3s include the opening cysteine and the closing phenylalanine or tryptophan. The D gene is left open where the match is weak. Not all rows give a size; the values are once, few, many and, for expanded clones, a class.

size: -
V: TRBV28
J: TRBJ1-4
D: -
DNA: TGTGCCAGCAGTTTTTCTTGGGGACCGGGCGAAAAACTGTTTTTT
CDR3: CASSFSWGPGEKLFF

size: -
V: TRBV5-1
J: TRBJ2-1
D: TRBD1
DNA: TGCGCCAGCAGTCCGGGACAGGGTGTTGGATCGGGTGAGCAGTTCTTC
CDR3: CASSPGQGVGSGEQFF

size: -
V: TRBV6-5
J: TRBJ1-2
D: -
DNA: TGTGCCAGCAGTAGGGGCGGCTATGGCTACACCTTC
CDR3: CASSRGGYGYTF

size: -
V: TRBV7-9
J: TRBJ2-1
D: TRBD2
DNA: TGTGCCAGCAGCTTAACAGCGGGAGAAAGGCGCAATGAGCAGTTCTTC
CDR3: CASSLTAGERRNEQFF

size: -
V: TRBV28
J: TRBJ1-1
D: -
DNA: TGTGCCAGCAGTCCCTCTCACACTGAAGCTTTCTTT
CDR3: CASSPSHTEAFF

size: -
V: TRBV7-9
J: TRBJ1-1
D: -
DNA: TGTGCCAGCAGCTTCGGGCAGAAGAACACTGAAGCTTTCTTT
CDR3: CASSFGQKNTEAFF

size: -
V: TRBV21-1
J: TRBJ2-1
D: -
DNA: TGTGCCAGCAGCAAAGATAGACTTAAGGGGTTCTTC
CDR3: CASSKDRLKGFF

size: -
V: TRBV5-6
J: TRBJ2-5
D: -
DNA: TGTGCCAGCAGCTTGGGCAGGGGTGGGCATCAAGAGACCCAGTACTTC
CDR3: CASSLGRGGHQETQYF

size: -
V: TRBV29-1
J: TRBJ1-6
D: TRBD1
DNA: TGCAGCGTTGTCCAATCGACAGGGGGTGTATCACCCCTCCACTTT
CDR3: CSVVQSTGGVSPLHF

size: once
V: TRBV5-1
J: TRBJ2-3
D: TRBD2
DNA: TGCGCCAGCAGCTTGGTTAAGGCTAGCGGGAGCGGGACAGATACGCAGTATTTT
CDR3: CASSLVKASGSGTDTQYF

size: -
V: TRBV2
J: TRBJ2-3
D: TRBD1
DNA: TGTGCCAGCAGGGCGGGACAGGGCCGGATCGGCACAGATACGCAGTATTTT
CDR3: CASRAGQGRIGTDTQYF

size: -
V: TRBV7-9
J: TRBJ1-2
D: -
DNA: TGTGCCAGCAGCTTAGATGGCATTTCAAACTATGGCTACACCTTC
CDR3: CASSLDGISNYGYTF